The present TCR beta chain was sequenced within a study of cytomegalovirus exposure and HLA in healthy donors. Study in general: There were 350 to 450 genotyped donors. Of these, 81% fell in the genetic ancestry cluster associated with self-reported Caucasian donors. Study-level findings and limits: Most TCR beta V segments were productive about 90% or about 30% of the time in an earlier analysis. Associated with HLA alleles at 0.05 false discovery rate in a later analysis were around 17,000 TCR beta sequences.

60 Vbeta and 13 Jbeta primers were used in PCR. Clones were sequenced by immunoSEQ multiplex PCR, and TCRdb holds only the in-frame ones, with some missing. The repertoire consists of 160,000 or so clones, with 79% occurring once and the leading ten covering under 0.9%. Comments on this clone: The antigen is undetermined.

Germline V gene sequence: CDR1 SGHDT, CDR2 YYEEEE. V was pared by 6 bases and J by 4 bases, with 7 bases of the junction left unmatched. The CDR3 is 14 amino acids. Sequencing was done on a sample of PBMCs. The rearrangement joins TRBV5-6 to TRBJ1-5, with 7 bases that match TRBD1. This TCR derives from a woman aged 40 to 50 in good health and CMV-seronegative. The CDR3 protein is CASTSGTDNQPQHF. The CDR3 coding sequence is TGTGCCAGCACCTCGGGGACAGATAATCAGCCCCAGCATTTT.